Shown below are 18 T cell receptor beta chains from a single sample sequenced in a study of CD8+ T cells in alopecia areata. cDNA reverse transcribed from extracted RNA served as the sequencing template. Clones were read by immunoSEQ multiplex PCR, and TCRdb kept only the in-frame ones, dropping some. The sample has 7,000 or so clones, about 64% seen once; the top ten hold less than 20%. In alopecia areata patients, both lesional scalp punch biopsies and peripheral blood were collected. The specimen was skin, collected at week 0. Source of these receptors: a human donor with alopecia areata.

This chain links TRBV7-3 with TRBJ2-5; TRBD2 matches 9 bases. CDR1 SGHTA and CDR2 FQGTGA come from the germline V gene. J gave up 6 bases and V 6 bases, and 11 bases lay outside the gene matches. The CDR3 is 15 residues long. CDR3 coding DNA: TGTGCCAGCAGTTTGGGACTAGCTGGTATCAAGACCCAGTACTTC. Translated, it gives CASSLGLAGIKTQYF.

This rearrangement joins TRBV6-5 to TRBJ1-1, with unresolved D. The CDR3 contains 13 residues. Germline lookup yields CDR1 MNHEY and CDR2 SVGAGI. The V and J ends lost 5 bases and 10 bases respectively, with 17 bases between them. In DNA form, the CDR3 reads TGTGCCAGCAGTGAGGACGGTTCGGTAGGAGCTTTCTTT. This gives the protein CASSEDGSVGAFF.

The chain joins TRBV7-9 to TRBJ2-5, with 9 bases matching TRBD2. The CDR3 has 16 residues. The ends lost 5 bases at V and 1 base at J; junction bases unmatched: 8. Germline CDR1 and CDR2: SEHNR and FQNEAQ (reference sequence). CDR3 in amino acids: CASSPTRLAVQETQYF. The CDR3 DNA is TGTGCCAGCAGCCCCACCCGACTAGCGGTCCAAGAGACCCAGTACTTC.

The chain is built from TRBV7-2 and TRBJ1-2; D is undetermined. Germline loops: CDR1 SGHTA, CDR2 FQGNSA. The CDR3 runs 16 residues. V lost 1 base and J 7 bases, leaving 19 bases between the germline ends. CDR3 amino acids: CASSLVWARRDFGYTF. Written as DNA, the CDR3 is TGTGCCAGCAGCTTAGTTTGGGCCAGGCGGGATTTTGGCTACACCTTC.

The table lists this clone with a few counts. The rearrangement uses TRBV7-3 and TRBJ1-6; the match to TRBD1 covers 8 bases. Trimming cost V 5 bases and J 13 bases; bases outside gene matches: 7. The CDR3 consists of 13 residues. CDR1 SGHTA and CDR2 FQGTGA come from the germline V gene. DNA for the CDR3: TGTGCCAGCAGCCCAATGACAGGGGCCCCCCTCCACTTT. Its protein product is CASSPMTGAPLHF.

This sequence joins TRBV6-1 and TRBJ2-5; the D call may be TRBD1 or TRBD2 (6 bases each). This CDR3 contains 14 residues. With 7 bases removed from V and 4 bases from J, the gap between germline ends came to 16 bases. Germline-derived CDR1 and CDR2 are MNHNS and SASEGT. CDR3 sequence reads: CASIPPGGGETQYF. The CDR3, as DNA: TGTGCCAGCATCCCCCCCGGGGGCGGAGAGACCCAGTACTTC.

J is TRBJ1-2 and V is TRBV5-5; D gene uncertain. This CDR3 region has 14 residues. CDR1 is SGHKS and CDR2 is YYEKEE in the germline V gene (reference sequence). Between the trimmed V and J ends, which lost 0 bases and 2 bases, there was a span of 8 bases. In DNA, the CDR3 is TGTGCCAGCAGCTTGGCCCCGAGGAACTATGGCTACACCTTC. It encodes CASSLAPRNYGYTF.

This clone is labeled as large (0.1 to 1%). The gene calls are TRBV7-2 and TRBJ1-1; D call uncertain. V shed 5 bases and J shed 7 bases, with 8 bases lying between them. Germline CDR1 is SGHTA and CDR2 is FQGNSA. This CDR3 has 11 residues. The CDR3 region is CASSRSGEAFF. CDR3 DNA sequence: TGTGCCAGCAGCAGAAGCGGTGAAGCTTTCTTT.

This clone was seen a handful of times. The V call is TRBV5-5, the J call TRBJ2-7; D is ambiguous. CDR1 SGHKS and CDR2 YYEKEE come from the germline V gene (reference sequence). The CDR3 is made up of 12 amino acids. The V end was cut by 1 base, the J end by 4 bases, with 6 bases between. The CDR3 bases are TGTGCCAGCAGCTTGATGGTTTACGAGCAGTACTTC. The encoded protein is CASSLMVYEQYF. Drawing the rest from reference TRBV5-5 and TRBJ2-7, the complete variable domain is DAGVTQSPTHLIKTRGQQVTLRCSPISGHKSVSWYQQVLGQGPQFIFQYYEKEERGRGNFPDRFSARQFPNYSSELNVNALLLGDSALYLCASSLMVYEQYFGPGTRLTVT.

The rearrangement links TRBV5-4 to TRBJ2-3; 10 bases agree with TRBD2. CDR1 and CDR2 from the germline V gene are SGHNT and YYREEE (reference sequence). Unmatched junction bases numbered 6, after V lost 2 bases and J lost 6 bases. This CDR3 comprises 15 residues. CDR3 sequence: CASSLGLAEEDTQYF. The DNA for the CDR3 is TGTGCCAGCAGCTTAGGACTAGCGGAGGAGGATACGCAGTATTTT.

This clone is medium-sized by share. V and J are TRBV7-2 and TRBJ2-3, with a possible D match to TRBD2 (6 bases). V lost 0 bases to trimming and J lost 5 bases, with 6 bases between them. Germline V lookup: CDR1 SGHTA, CDR2 FQGNSA. This CDR3 contains 13 residues. The CDR3 sequence is CASSLAEGDTQYF. DNA for the CDR3: TGTGCCAGCAGCTTAGCGGAGGGAGATACGCAGTATTTT.

The genes are TRBV7-3 and TRBJ2-3; 12 bases fit TRBD2. The CDR3 length is 15 residues. With V trimmed by 2 bases and J by 4 bases, 1 base remained unmatched. Germline CDR1 SGHTA, CDR2 FQGTGA. The CDR3 loop is CASSLPSGGADTQYF. The DNA for the CDR3 is TGTGCCAGCAGCTTACCTAGCGGGGGGGCAGATACGCAGTATTTT.

This chain links TRBV30 with TRBJ2-1; 9 bases align to TRBD2. The J segment lost 7 bases and the V segment lost 0 bases, leaving 4 bases of the junction unmatched. The CDR3 length is 14 residues. CDR1 and CDR2 from the germline V gene are GTSNPN and SVGIG (reference sequence). This chain's CDR3 is CAWSVIAGANEQFF. As DNA, the CDR3 is TGTGCCTGGAGTGTAATAGCGGGAGCGAATGAGCAGTTCTTC. The full variable domain, with the rest looked up from reference TRBV30 and TRBJ2-1, is SQTIHQWPATLVQPVGSPLSLECTVEGTSNPNLYWYRQAAGRGLQLLFYSVGIGQISSEVPQNLSASRPQDRQFILSSKKLLLSDSGFYLCAWSVIAGANEQFFGPGTRLTVL.

In its sample, this clone was seen a few times. This chain links TRBV4-3 with TRBJ2-1; no clear D. Trimming left V 4 bases short and J 9 bases short, with 16 bases between. Germline CDR1 LGHNA, CDR2 YSLEER. The CDR3 is made up of 14 amino acids. The CDR3 DNA reads TGCGCCAGCAGCCGAGAACCAAGCTGGGGTGAGCAGTTCTTC. Translation: CASSREPSWGEQFF.

Remarks on this clone: Other nucleotide sequences from this sample produce the same CDR3. The J gene is TRBJ2-3, the V gene TRBV7-6, with TRBD2 matching over 9 bases. The junction had 5 bases not matched to a gene; V was cut back by 2 bases and J by 5 bases. The germline gives CDR1 SGHVS, CDR2 FNYEAQ. The CDR3 sequence is 15 residues long. Here the CDR3 reads CASSLFSGSGDTQYF. Written as DNA, the CDR3 is TGTGCCAGCAGCTTATTTAGCGGGAGCGGAGATACGCAGTATTTT.

The chain uses TRBV9 and TRBJ2-3; TRBD1 aligns across 9 bases. CDR1 and CDR2 from the germline V gene are SGDLS and YYNGEE. With 3 bases clipped from V and 5 bases from J, the junction kept 13 bases outside the gene matches. The CDR3 has 17 residues. CDR3 protein: CASSATPGTGYKDTQYF. Written as DNA, the CDR3 is TGTGCCAGCAGCGCTACCCCCGGGACAGGGTACAAAGATACGCAGTATTTT.

The genes are TRBV7-9 and TRBJ2-3; D is unresolved. The CDR3 extends over 13 amino acids. With 1 base removed from V and 5 bases from J, the gap between germline ends came to 7 bases. Germline V CDR1 and CDR2: SEHNR, FQNEAQ (reference sequence). Here the CDR3 DNA reads TGTGCCAGCAGCTTAGAAGTGGGAGATACGCAGTATTTT. As protein: CASSLEVGDTQYF.

This sequence joins TRBV5-1 and TRBJ2-3; 13 bases agree with TRBD2. Per the germline V gene, CDR1 is SGHRS and CDR2 is YFSETQ. V lost 5 bases, J lost 6 bases, and 9 bases stayed unmatched. The length of the CDR3 is 16 residues. The CDR3 DNA is TGCGCCAGCAGTTCTCTGGGACTAGCGGGGAGGGATACGCAGTATTTT. It is translated as CASSSLGLAGRDTQYF.